This TCR beta chain was identified during a study of shared clonotypes between healthy human individuals. Produced via immunoSEQ multiplex PCR; TCRdb's table is partial and in-frame only. The data show roughly 590,000 clones, 95% to 96% seen once. The naive CD8 population came from CD45RO-negative cells selected for CCR7, without terminally differentiated effector memory CD45RA+ cells. The clonotype comes from a woman in her twenties or thirties in good health. Sequencing input: naive CD8+ T cells sorted from blood.

CDR3 in DNA: TGTGCCAGCAGGTTGCCCGGGGGGCGGAATGAGCAGTTCTTC. Translating gives CASRLPGGRNEQFF. The chain is built from TRBV28 and TRBJ2-1, with a weak D call TRBD2 (7 bases). Per germline, CDR1 MDHEN and CDR2 SYDVKM. The ends were cut back, 6 bases at V and 7 bases at J, with 16 bases in the middle. The CDR3 is made up of 14 amino acids.